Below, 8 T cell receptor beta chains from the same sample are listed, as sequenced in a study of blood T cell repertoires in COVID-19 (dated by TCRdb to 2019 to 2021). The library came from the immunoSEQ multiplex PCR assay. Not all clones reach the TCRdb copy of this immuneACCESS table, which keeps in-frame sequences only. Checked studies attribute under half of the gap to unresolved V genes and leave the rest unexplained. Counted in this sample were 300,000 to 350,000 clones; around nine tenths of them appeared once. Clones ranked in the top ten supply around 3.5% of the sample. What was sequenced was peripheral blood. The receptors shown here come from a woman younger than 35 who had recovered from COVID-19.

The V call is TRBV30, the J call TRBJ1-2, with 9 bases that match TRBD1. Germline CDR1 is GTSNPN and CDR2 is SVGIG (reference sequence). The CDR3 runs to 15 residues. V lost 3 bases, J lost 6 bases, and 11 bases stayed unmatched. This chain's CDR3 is CAWSQPTGGADGYTF. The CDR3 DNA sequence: TGTGCCTGGAGCCAACCTACAGGGGGCGCGGATGGCTACACCTTC.

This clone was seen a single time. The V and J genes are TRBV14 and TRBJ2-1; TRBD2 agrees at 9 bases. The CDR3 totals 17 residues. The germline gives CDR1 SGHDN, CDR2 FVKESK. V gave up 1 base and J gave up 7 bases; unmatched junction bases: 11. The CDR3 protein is CASSQGPLAGAKNEQFF. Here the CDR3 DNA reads TGTGCCAGCAGCCAAGGACCTTTAGCGGGAGCGAAGAATGAGCAGTTCTTC.

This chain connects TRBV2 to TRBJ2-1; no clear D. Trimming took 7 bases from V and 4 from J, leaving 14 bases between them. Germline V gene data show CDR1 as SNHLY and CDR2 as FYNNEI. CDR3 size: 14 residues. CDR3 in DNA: TGTGCCAGCACAACCGCTACAGAATACAATGAGCAGTTCTTC. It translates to CASTTATEYNEQFF.

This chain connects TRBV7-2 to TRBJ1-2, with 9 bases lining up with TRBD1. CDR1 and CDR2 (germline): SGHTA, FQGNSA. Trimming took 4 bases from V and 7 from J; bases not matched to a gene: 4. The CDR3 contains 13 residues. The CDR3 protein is CASSWDREGGYTF. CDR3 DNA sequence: TGTGCCAGCAGCTGGGACAGGGAGGGTGGCTACACCTTC.

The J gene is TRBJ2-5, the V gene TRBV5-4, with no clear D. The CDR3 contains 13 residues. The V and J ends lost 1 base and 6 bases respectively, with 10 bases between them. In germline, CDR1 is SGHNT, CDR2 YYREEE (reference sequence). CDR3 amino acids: CASSLFTEKTQYF. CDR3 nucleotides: TGTGCCAGCAGCTTGTTCACAGAGAAGACCCAGTACTTC.

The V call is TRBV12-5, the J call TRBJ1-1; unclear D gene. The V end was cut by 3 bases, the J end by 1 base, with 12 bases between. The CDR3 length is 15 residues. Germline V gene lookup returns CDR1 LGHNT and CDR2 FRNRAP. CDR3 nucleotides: TGTGCTAGTGGTTTCCTGGGAGTTAGGAACACTGAAGCTTTCTTT. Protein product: CASGFLGVRNTEAFF.

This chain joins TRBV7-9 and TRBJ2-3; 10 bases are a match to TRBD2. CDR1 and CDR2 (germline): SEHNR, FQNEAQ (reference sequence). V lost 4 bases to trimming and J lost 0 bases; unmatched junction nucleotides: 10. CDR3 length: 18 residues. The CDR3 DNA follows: TGTGCCAGCAGCTGGTCTAGCGGGAGACGCGCTAGCACAGATACGCAGTATTTT. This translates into CASSWSSGRRASTDTQYF.

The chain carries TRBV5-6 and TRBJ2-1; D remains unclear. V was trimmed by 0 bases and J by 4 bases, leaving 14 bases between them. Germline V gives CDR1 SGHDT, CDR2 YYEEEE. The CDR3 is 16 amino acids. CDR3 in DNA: TGTGCCAGCAGCTTGGCGGCTAGACTTTCATACAATGAGCAGTTCTTC. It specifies CASSLAARLSYNEQFF.